A single T cell receptor beta chain is shown here with its context. The antigen is unknown. The germline V and J ends were trimmed by 5 bases and 0 bases, with 10 bases remaining between them. This CDR3 spans 14 amino acids. Germline V gene sequence: CDR1 MNHEY, CDR2 SVGAGI. This sample's time point: week 47, end of study. The investigators gave 300 ug of mutant IDH1 20-mer peptide in each vaccine dose, together with topical imiquimod. Patients were given eight vaccinations, scheduled in weeks 1, 3, 5, 7, 11, 15, 19 and 23. This sample is part of a study of a mutant IDH1 vaccine in newly diagnosed glioma. Looking at the study overall: Beginning 4-6 weeks after radiotherapy alone, or with temozolomide cycles, vaccination took place. Participants attended visit V12, the safety follow-up, at week 35, and then attended visit V13 at week 47. Broader study findings: Evidence of vaccine-induced immune responses was documented in 85% to 95% of patients.

TCRdb's copy holds only in-frame clones and misses some; the assay was immunoSEQ multiplex PCR. This table has approximately 25,000 clones, roughly 80% appearing once. Sequences were derived from PBMCs, sampled from a glioma patient whose treatment included an IDH1 peptide vaccine. This chain links TRBV6-5 with TRBJ2-5, with D unresolved. The receptor's source is a man aged 40-50 years with glioma. Some clones in this sample may be carry-over from other donors' samples. The CDR3 nucleotides are TGTGCCAGCAGTCTCGGTCTTTACCAAGAGACCCAGTACTTC. This encodes CASSLGLYQETQYF.